The 24 T cell receptor beta chains in this list originate from one sample, sequenced in a study of T cell responses to AZD1222 COVID-19 vaccine. TCRdb keeps only in-frame clones here, not all; method: immunoSEQ multiplex PCR. Counted here are some 110,000 clones, about 89% occurring once; the ten biggest clones make up roughly 3.9%. The sample in question was peripheral blood, obtained on day 0 of AZD1222 vaccination. The receptors shown here come from an adult in good health.

This clone was observed a single time. The chain uses TRBV9 and TRBJ2-5; perhaps TRBD1 as D (6 bases). Trimming removed 3 bases at V and 4 bases at J, with 13 bases between. This CDR3 spans 14 amino acids. Germline CDR1 and CDR2: SGDLS and YYNGEE. CDR3 DNA sequence: TGTGCCAGCAGCGAGGGGGACGGTGGAGAGACCCAGTACTTC. It specifies CASSEGDGGETQYF.

The CDR3 reads CASSRDREYQETQYF. The CDR3 DNA reads as TGTGCCAGCAGTAGGGACAGGGAGTACCAAGAGACCCAGTACTTC. The V call is TRBV6-5, the J call TRBJ2-5; the match to TRBD1 covers 9 bases. V gave up 5 bases and J gave up 0 bases; unmatched junction bases: 4. The CDR3 is 15 amino acids. Germline CDR1 MNHEY, CDR2 SVGAGI.

The chain joins TRBV7-8 to TRBJ2-2; D is undetermined. CDR1 is SGHVS and CDR2 is FQNEAQ in the germline V gene. Trimming removed 1 base at V and 6 bases at J, with 6 bases between. The CDR3 contains 13 residues. The CDR3 DNA is TGTGCCAGCAGCTTAGTGGCATCCGGGGAGCTGTTTTTT. It yields the protein CASSLVASGELFF.

The chain is built from TRBV23-1 and TRBJ1-2; 7 nucleotides match TRBD1. TRBV23-1 is flagged as an ORF with uncertain function. The CDR3 covers 17 residues. The V segment lost 3 bases and the J segment 12 bases; nucleotides outside the gene matches: 22. This chain's CDR3 is CASSHLVRGVGGQSHTF. CDR3 nucleotide sequence: TGCGCCAGCAGTCACCTAGTCAGGGGGGTCGGGGGACAAAGCCACACCTTC.

J is TRBJ1-4 and V is TRBV5-6; no firm D call. CDR3 size: 17 residues. The V gene's germline CDR1 is SGHDT and CDR2 YYEEEE. Trimming pared 4 bases from V and 6 bases from J, leaving 22 bases between. The CDR3 loop is CASSAGPSFRGYEKLFF. The CDR3 nucleotides read TGTGCCAGCAGCGCCGGGCCCTCTTTCCGCGGATATGAAAAACTGTTTTTT.

The chain has TRBV28 and TRBJ2-2, with D perhaps given as TRBD1 or TRBD2 (5 bases each). V was pared by 2 bases and J by 6 bases, with 7 bases between. Germline CDR1 and CDR2: MDHEN and SYDVKM. The CDR3 sequence is 13 residues long. The CDR3 coding sequence is TGTGCCAGCAGTTTACCGGGGCCCGGGGAGCTGTTTTTT. Protein sequence: CASSLPGPGELFF.

The chain combines TRBV18 with TRBJ1-4; D unclear. CDR1 and CDR2 from the germline V gene are KGHSH and LQKENI. The V end lost 2 bases, the J end lost 6 bases, and 10 bases lay between the germline ends. The CDR3 runs to 14 residues. The CDR3 protein is CASSPGPGYEKLFF. Here the CDR3 DNA reads TGTGCCAGCTCACCAGGGCCGGGATATGAAAAACTGTTTTTT.

The rearrangement uses TRBV6-1 and TRBJ2-1; no clear D gene. Germline V lookup: CDR1 MNHNS, CDR2 SASEGT. Trimming pared 3 bases from V and 6 bases from J, leaving 6 bases between. The CDR3 is 12 residues long. The CDR3 loop reads CASSDPGNEQFF. In nucleotides, the CDR3 is TGTGCCAGCAGTGACCCCGGCAATGAGCAGTTCTTC.

J is TRBJ2-7 and V is TRBV5-1; D is uncertain. Deletions cut 2 bases from V and 0 bases from J, with 18 bases between. The CDR3 runs 17 residues. Germline assignment: CDR1 SGHRS and CDR2 YFSETQ. CDR3 coding DNA: TGCGCCAGCAGCTTTGGTCCGGGCCCCAAAGGCTCCTACGAGCAGTACTTC. Translated, it gives CASSFGPGPKGSYEQYF.

The rearrangement links TRBV24-1 to TRBJ1-2; weak D call: TRBD1 (5 bases). Germline-derived CDR1 and CDR2 are KGHDR and SFDVKD. The germline V and J ends were trimmed by 7 bases and 8 bases, with 16 bases remaining between them. The CDR3 runs 13 residues. DNA of the CDR3: TGTGCCACCAGGGGGACCCCAGAAGGAGGCTACACCTTC. Encoded protein: CATRGTPEGGYTF.

The CDR3 sequence: CASSPPDRLYSPLHF. In DNA form, the CDR3 reads TGCGCCAGCAGCCCCCCGGACAGGTTGTATTCACCCCTCCACTTT. V is TRBV4-1 and J is TRBJ1-6; TRBD1 matches 7 bases. CDR1 MGHRA and CDR2 YSYEKL come from the germline V gene. This CDR3 region has 15 residues. The trim removed 4 bases at V and 8 bases at J, leaving 8 bases unmatched.

This clone occurred a few times. The chain has TRBV7-9 and TRBJ1-1; the D is unclear. Germline CDR1 and CDR2: SEHNR and FQNEAQ (reference sequence). The CDR3 totals 11 residues. The V end was cut by 5 bases, the J end by 7 bases, with 8 bases between. The CDR3 DNA follows: TGTGCCAGCAGCCTGGACGGTGAAGCTTTCTTT. Amino acid sequence: CASSLDGEAFF.

V gene TRBV27 combines with J gene TRBJ1-6; D not certain. This CDR3 has 16 residues. Trimming stripped 3 bases from V and 7 bases from J, with 16 bases between. CDR1 MNHEY and CDR2 SMNVEV come from the germline V gene (reference sequence). The CDR3 bases are TGTGCCAGCAGTTTTAGGCCAGAAATACCCAATTCACCCCTCCACTTT. It yields the protein CASSFRPEIPNSPLHF.

The V call is TRBV4-3, the J call TRBJ2-7; maybe TRBD1 (6 bases). The length of the CDR3 is 16 residues. V was clipped by 3 bases and J by 1 base, with 16 bases between them. Germline CDR1 and CDR2: LGHNA and YSLEER. Written as DNA, the CDR3 is TGCGCCAGCAGCCAGGAATATGGACAGACTTCCTACGAGCAGTACTTC. Translation gives CASSQEYGQTSYEQYF.

V and J are TRBV18 and TRBJ2-1; D call uncertain. The CDR3 runs to 16 residues. The germline V gene has CDR1 KGHSH and CDR2 LQKENI. Trimming stripped 2 bases from V and 5 bases from J, with 16 bases between. The CDR3 protein is CASSPTDRRYNNEQFF. CDR3 nucleotide sequence: TGTGCCAGCTCACCAACTGACCGACGTTACAACAATGAGCAGTTCTTC.

The CDR3 nucleotides are TGTGCCAGCAGCCCCGAGAGGGGGGGGGCCTATGGCTACACCTTC. Its protein product is CASSPERGGAYGYTF. The rearrangement links TRBV7-9 to TRBJ1-2; TRBD1 might be the D (6 bases). Germline lookup yields CDR1 SEHNR and CDR2 FQNEAQ (reference sequence). The V and J ends lost 5 bases and 4 bases respectively, with 17 bases between them. The CDR3 has 15 amino acids.

This chain uses TRBV30 with TRBJ1-5; D perhaps matches TRBD1 (5 bases). CDR3 length: 13 amino acids. The V gene lost 0 bases and the J gene lost 6 bases, with 9 bases spanning the gap. Germline CDR1 and CDR2: GTSNPN and SVGIG (reference sequence). The CDR3 spells CAWSVGESQPQHF. For the CDR3, the DNA is TGTGCCTGGAGTGTGGGGGAAAGTCAGCCCCAGCATTTT.

V and J are TRBV5-1 and TRBJ1-4; no clear D. Germline-derived CDR1 and CDR2 are SGHRS and YFSETQ. V dropped 6 bases and J dropped 2 bases, with 8 bases sitting between them. The CDR3 extends over 13 amino acids. The CDR3 reads CASNEGTNEKLFF. In DNA, the CDR3 is TGCGCCAGCAACGAGGGTACTAATGAAAAACTGTTTTTT.

The V and J genes are TRBV19 and TRBJ1-2; the D gene is possibly TRBD1 (6 bases). CDR3 length: 16 amino acids. V was shortened by 5 bases and J by 0 bases, with 16 bases between the two germline ends. Per the germline V gene, CDR1 is LNHDA and CDR2 is SQIVND (reference sequence). CDR3 coding DNA: TGTGCCAGTAGTGGAGGGGGTAAAAACTCTAACTATGGCTACACCTTC. Residues: CASSGGGKNSNYGYTF.

CDR3 protein: CASSLLVRNQPQHF. The CDR3 nucleotides read TGTGCCAGCAGCTTGTTGGTCAGAAATCAGCCCCAGCATTTT. This sequence joins TRBV5-6 and TRBJ1-5; D remains ambiguous. The CDR3 has 14 amino acids. Trimming stripped 1 base from V and 4 bases from J, with 9 bases between. CDR1 and CDR2 (germline): SGHDT, YYEEEE.

The rearrangement uses TRBV9 and TRBJ1-3, with D unclear. Germline V lookup: CDR1 SGDLS, CDR2 YYNGEE. V lost 0 bases, J lost 0 bases, and 16 bases lay in between. There are 18 residues in the CDR3. CDR3 residues: CASSVDYNGGYSGNTIYF. The CDR3 region has the DNA TGTGCCAGCAGCGTAGATTATAATGGCGGATACTCTGGAAACACCATATATTTT.

The chain recombines TRBV6-6 with TRBJ1-1; D gene unclear. The CDR3 is 12 amino acids. Deletions cut 5 bases from V and 6 bases from J, with 10 bases between. CDR1 MNHNY and CDR2 SVGAGI come from the germline V gene (reference sequence). Here the CDR3 DNA reads TGTGCCAGCAGTCCGAACATAGCTGAAGCTTTCTTT. This encodes CASSPNIAEAFF.

The chain combines TRBV2 with TRBJ1-5; the D is unclear. The CDR3 is 16 amino acids. Germline CDR1 SNHLY, CDR2 FYNNEI. V was clipped by 3 bases and J by 8 bases, with 20 bases between them. CDR3 loop: CASSEMYAGPAKPQHF. DNA of the CDR3: TGTGCCAGCAGTGAGATGTACGCGGGCCCCGCTAAGCCCCAGCATTTT.

This sequence joins TRBV12-3 or TRBV12-4 and TRBJ1-2; D uncertain. V dropped 3 bases and J dropped 6 bases, with 11 bases sitting between them. The CDR3 totals 13 residues. The CDR3 loop is CASSFTLENGYTF. CDR3 sequence (DNA): TGTGCCAGCAGTTTTACCCTGGAAAATGGCTACACCTTC.